Only one count was recorded for the clone carrying this TCR beta chain. This entry belongs to a study of blood T cell repertoires in COVID-19. In the study overall: T cells, B-cell-depleted T cells, or PBMCs provided the cDNA or gDNA that served as material.

Germline-derived CDR1 and CDR2 are SGHTA and FQGTGA. The CDR3 is made up of 15 amino acids. With V trimmed by 8 bases and J by 3 bases, 9 bases remained unmatched. Original data processing: By means of reference gene primer amplification, nucleated cell counts were estimated. Some clones are missing from TCRdb's copy, which holds only in-frame ones; the method was immunoSEQ multiplex PCR. V, J and clone size were drawn from that table, and D and trimming were deduced from the DNA. The sample consists of about half a million clones, roughly 88% of them appearing once. The rearrangement uses TRBV7-3 and TRBJ2-3, with 9 bases that match TRBD2. Sequenced sample: peripheral blood. The clonotype originates from a human donor in a cohort sampled during active COVID-19. CDR3 in amino acids: CASVLAGEATDTQYF. The CDR3 coding sequence is TGTGCCAGCGTGTTAGCGGGAGAGGCGACAGATACGCAGTATTTT.